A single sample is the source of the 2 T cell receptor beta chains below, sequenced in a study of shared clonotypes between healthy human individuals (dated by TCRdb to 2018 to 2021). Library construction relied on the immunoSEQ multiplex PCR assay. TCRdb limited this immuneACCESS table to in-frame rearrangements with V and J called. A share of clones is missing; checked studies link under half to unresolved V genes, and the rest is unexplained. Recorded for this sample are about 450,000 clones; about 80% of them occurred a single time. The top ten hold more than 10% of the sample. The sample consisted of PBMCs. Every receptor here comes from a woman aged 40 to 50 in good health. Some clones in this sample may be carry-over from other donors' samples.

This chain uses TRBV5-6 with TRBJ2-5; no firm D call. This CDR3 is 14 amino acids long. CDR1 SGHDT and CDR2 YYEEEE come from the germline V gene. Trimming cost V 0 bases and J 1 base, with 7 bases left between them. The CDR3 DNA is TGTGCCAGCAGCTTGGAGGGCATCCAAGAGACCCAGTACTTC. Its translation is CASSLEGIQETQYF.

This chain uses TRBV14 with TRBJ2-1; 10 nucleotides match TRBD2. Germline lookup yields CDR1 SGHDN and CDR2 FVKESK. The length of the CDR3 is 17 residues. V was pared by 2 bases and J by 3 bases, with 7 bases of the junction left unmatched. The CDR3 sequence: CASSQRTSGYFYNEQFF. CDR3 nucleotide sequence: TGTGCCAGCAGCCAAAGGACTAGCGGATACTTCTACAATGAGCAGTTCTTC.